This T cell receptor (beta chain) stems from a study of response to subunit inactivated influenza vaccine. In this sample, this clonotype turned up many times. The antigen remains unidentified. Germline CDR1 is MNHEY and CDR2 is SVGEGT. This CDR3 contains 15 residues. The V end lost 0 bases, the J end lost 1 base, and 9 bases lay between the germline ends. Study-wide results and limits: Only a handful of new T cells, the authors suggested, are recruited with each seasonal influenza vaccination.

Via MiXCR, TCRdb re-called the RT-PCR reads, giving one row per CDR3 protein. The sample has roughly 190,000 distinct CDR3 sequences; approximately 15% are singletons. The rearrangement joins TRBV6-2 or TRBV6-3 to TRBJ1-1, with no clear D. The clonotype originates from a man in his fifties or sixties who received an inactivated influenza vaccine. The source was CD8+ T cells sorted from PBMCs, collected roughly 5 days after vaccination. CDR3 bases: TGTGCCAGCAGTTACTCGAAAGGGCCGAACACTGAAGCTTTCTTT. This codes for CASSYSKGPNTEAFF.